Following are 25 T cell receptor beta chains from one sample sequenced in a study of CD8 T cells in ankylosing spondylitis. TCRdb redid the calling of the 5' RACE reads with MiXCR, one entry per CDR3 protein. The repertoire holds approximately 300,000 distinct CDR3 sequences, with more than 20% as singletons. Material: blood, either unsorted or a sorted T cell fraction (not recorded which). Every receptor here comes from a female donor with ankylosing spondylitis or in good health (not recorded which).

V usage is TRBV7-3 and J usage is TRBJ2-7, with D perhaps matching TRBD1 (5 bases). CDR1 SGHTA and CDR2 FQGTGA come from the germline V gene. Trimming stripped 6 bases from V and 4 bases from J, with 22 bases between. CDR3 length: 16 amino acids. CDR3 DNA: TGTGCCAGCAGTTCACGTCGCGACAGCTTAATTTACGAGCAGTACTTC. It yields the protein CASSSRRDSLIYEQYF.

This clonotype was detected ten times or more. The V call is TRBV9, the J call TRBJ2-5; 7 positions match TRBD1. V trimming: 3 bases; J trimming: 6 bases; junction bases outside the gene matches: 8. The CDR3 has 14 amino acids. Per germline, CDR1 SGDLS and CDR2 YYNGEE. The CDR3 protein is CASSAGTVHQTQYF. The CDR3 nucleotides read TGTGCCAGCAGCGCTGGGACAGTACACCAGACCCAGTACTTC.

The chain employs TRBV4-2 and TRBJ2-6; 7 bases match TRBD1. V shed 7 bases, J shed 0 bases, and the junction held 15 bases outside the gene matches. CDR1 and CDR2 (germline): LGHNA, YNFKEQ. CDR3 length: 19 amino acids. The CDR3 here is CASTDGSQGRYSGANVLTF. DNA of the CDR3: TGTGCCAGCACCGACGGTTCACAGGGGCGATACTCTGGGGCCAACGTCCTGACTTTC.

This clonotype was observed at least ten times. The V call is TRBV12-3 or TRBV12-4, the J call TRBJ2-5; a weak D match, TRBD1 (6 bases). The CDR3 is 16 residues long. Trimming stripped 3 bases from V and 2 bases from J, with 16 bases between. CDR3 loop: CASSLTGLGSQETQYF. The CDR3, as DNA: TGTGCCAGCAGTTTGACAGGTCTGGGATCTCAAGAGACCCAGTACTTC.

This clonotype appeared a few times. J is TRBJ2-2 and V is TRBV20-1, with D hard to call. V was shortened by 1 base and J by 2 bases, with 5 bases between the two germline ends. Germline V gives CDR1 DFQATT, CDR2 SNEGSKA (reference sequence). This CDR3 has 13 residues. For the CDR3, the DNA is TGCAGTGCTAGAGCCGGAAACACCGGGGAGCTGTTTTTT. Translation: CSARAGNTGELFF.

In this sample, this clonotype turned up a few times. V gene TRBV10-3 combines with J gene TRBJ2-1, with D maybe TRBD2 (6 bases). With 4 bases removed from V and 10 bases from J, the gap between germline ends came to 17 bases. Germline values: CDR1 ENHRY, CDR2 SYGVKD. The CDR3 is made up of 14 amino acids. In nucleotides, the CDR3 is TGTGCCATCAGTGGGTCTAGCGACCTGGGGGAGCAGTTCTTC. Translating gives CAISGSSDLGEQFF.

The chain couples TRBV20-1 to TRBJ1-2, with 9 positions matching TRBD1. J lost 0 bases, V lost 3 bases, and 5 bases had no gene match. The CDR3 sequence is 15 residues long. Germline V gene sequence: CDR1 DFQATT, CDR2 SNEGSKA (reference sequence). CDR3 region: CSASGDRAANYGYTF. CDR3 in DNA: TGCAGTGCTAGTGGGGACAGGGCCGCTAACTATGGCTACACCTTC.

CDR3 sequence reads: CASSLKGASEQYF. The CDR3, as DNA: TGTGCCAGCAGCTTAAAAGGTGCAAGCGAGCAGTACTTC. This rearrangement joins TRBV7-6 to TRBJ2-7; D remains ambiguous. The CDR3 spans 13 residues. Trimming cost V 2 bases and J 6 bases, with 11 bases left between them. Germline V gene lookup returns CDR1 SGHVS and CDR2 FNYEAQ.

This clonotype was seen a few times. The chain links TRBV12-3 or TRBV12-4 to TRBJ1-1; unclear D gene. This CDR3 has 14 residues. With 3 bases removed from V and 3 bases from J, the gap between germline ends came to 11 bases. The DNA of the CDR3 is TGTGCCAGCAGTTTCGACGGCCTGGACACTGAAGCTTTCTTT. Translating it yields CASSFDGLDTEAFF.

The chain is built from TRBV5-1 and TRBJ2-5, with a possible D match to TRBD2 (6 bases). The CDR3 spans 14 residues. Trimming took 3 bases from V and 7 from J, leaving 16 bases between them. The V gene's germline CDR1 is SGHRS and CDR2 YFSETQ. In nucleotides, the CDR3 is TGCGCCAGCAGCTCCTCGTCCCGGAGGGGGACCCAGTACTTC. This gives the protein CASSSSSRRGTQYF.

At least ten counts were recorded for this clonotype. V usage is TRBV20-1 and J usage is TRBJ2-7, with D hard to call. V was clipped by 7 bases and J by 3 bases, with 13 bases between them. CDR3 length: 12 amino acids. CDR1 and CDR2 (germline): DFQATT, SNEGSKA (reference sequence). Here the CDR3 reads CSVQGTLYEQYF. The DNA of the CDR3 is TGCAGTGTTCAAGGAACCCTCTACGAGCAGTACTTC.

This chain joins TRBV24-1 and TRBJ2-1, with TRBD1 matching over 7 bases. After removal of 4 bases from V and 0 bases from J, the junction contained 2 bases not matched to a gene. Germline V gene lookup returns CDR1 KGHDR and CDR2 SFDVKD. This CDR3 is built from 15 residues. This chain's CDR3 is CATSETGSSYNEQFF. As DNA, the CDR3 is TGTGCCACCAGTGAGACAGGGAGCTCCTACAATGAGCAGTTCTTC.

This clonotype was seen many times. The chain joins TRBV7-2 to TRBJ2-1; D might be TRBD2 (7 bases). CDR1 and CDR2 from the germline V gene are SGHTA and FQGNSA. The CDR3 is 14 residues long. V was trimmed by 7 bases and J by 0 bases, leaving 10 bases between them. CDR3 sequence (DNA): TGTGCCAGCAAGGGGGGGGGCTCCTACAATGAGCAGTTCTTC. Translated, it gives CASKGGGSYNEQFF.

This clonotype was detected only a few times. The chain employs TRBV7-2 and TRBJ2-7; 9 bases agree with TRBD1. CDR1 is SGHTA, CDR2 FQGNSA, per germline. This CDR3 spans 15 amino acids. J was trimmed by 5 bases and V by 2 bases; bases with no gene match: 7. CDR3: CASSLMGQGWNEQYF. CDR3 DNA sequence: TGTGCCAGCAGCTTAATGGGACAGGGCTGGAACGAGCAGTACTTC. The entire variable domain, with the rest obtained from reference TRBV7-2 and TRBJ2-7, is as follows: GAGVSQSPSNKVTEKGKDVELRCDPISGHTALYWYRQSLGQGLEFLIYFQGNSAPDKSGLPSDRFSAERTGGSVSTLTIQRTQQEDSAVYLCASSLMGQGWNEQYFGPGTRLTVT.

There are a few counts of this clonotype. The chain employs TRBV9 and TRBJ2-7; 8 bases align to TRBD1. From germline, CDR1 is SGDLS and CDR2 YYNGEE. With V trimmed by 0 bases and J by 5 bases, 7 bases remained unmatched. This CDR3 has 15 residues. The CDR3 DNA sequence: TGTGCCAGCAGCGTAGAGGAGACAGGGGCTGACGAGCAGTACTTC. This gives the protein CASSVEETGADEQYF.

The gene calls are TRBV5-1 and TRBJ2-1, with D possibly being TRBD2 (5 bases). The CDR3 loop spans 13 amino acids. Germline V gene sequence: CDR1 SGHRS, CDR2 YFSETQ. V was pared by 0 bases and J by 7 bases, with 8 bases between. DNA for the CDR3: TGCGCCAGCAGCTTGGCTAGCAGGAATGAGCAGTTCTTC. It is translated as CASSLASRNEQFF.

A few counts support this clonotype. CDR3 sequence: CASRQRREQETQYF. As DNA, the CDR3 is TGTGCCAGCAGGCAAAGGAGGGAGCAAGAGACCCAGTACTTC. The chain links TRBV6-2 or TRBV6-3 to TRBJ2-5; D perhaps matches TRBD2 (6 bases). This CDR3 has 14 amino acids. Trimming left V 6 bases short and J 2 bases short, with 13 bases between. The V gene's germline CDR1 is MNHEY and CDR2 SVGEGT.

The rearrangement uses TRBV4-3 and TRBJ1-2; TRBD1 matches 9 bases. The CDR3 has 16 residues. V lost 3 bases to trimming and J lost 4 bases; unmatched junction nucleotides: 9. In germline, CDR1 is LGHNA, CDR2 YSLEER. CDR3 in DNA: TGCGCCAGCAGCCACTTACCGGGACAGGGAATCTATGGCTACACCTTC. Translated: CASSHLPGQGIYGYTF.

This clonotype was picked up a small number of times. V usage is TRBV12-3 or TRBV12-4 and J usage is TRBJ2-7; possibly TRBD2 for D (5 bases). Trimming stripped 4 bases from V and 0 bases from J, with 13 bases between. The CDR3 runs to 15 residues. This CDR3 is CASSWLALNSYEQYF. The CDR3 nucleotides are TGTGCCAGCAGTTGGCTAGCCCTTAACTCCTACGAGCAGTACTTC.

The chain couples TRBV24-1 to TRBJ2-2; 9 nucleotides align to TRBD2. There are 14 residues in the CDR3. The germline gives CDR1 KGHDR, CDR2 SFDVKD. CDR3 in amino acids: CATGAGGLTGELFF. CDR3 in DNA: TGTGCGACCGGAGCGGGAGGCCTGACCGGGGAGCTGTTTTTT.

The J gene is TRBJ1-2, the V gene TRBV20-1, with D unclear. With 3 bases removed from V and 7 bases from J, the gap between germline ends came to 12 bases. The germline V gene encodes CDR1 DFQATT and CDR2 SNEGSKA (reference sequence). This CDR3 spans 12 amino acids. The CDR3 DNA sequence: TGCAGTGCTAGTAAGGAAGGGAGTGGCTACACCTTC. As protein: CSASKEGSGYTF.

This clonotype came up a few times. The chain uses TRBV24-1 and TRBJ2-2, with D unclear. The germline V and J ends were trimmed by 1 base and 7 bases, with 0 bases remaining between them. The CDR3 covers 11 residues. Germline CDR1 is KGHDR and CDR2 is SFDVKD. The CDR3 bases are TGTGCCACCAGTGATTTCGGGGAGCTGTTTTTT. Protein product: CATSDFGELFF.

This clonotype showed up many times. The chain employs TRBV12-3 or TRBV12-4 and TRBJ1-5; D is undetermined. V was cut by 1 base and J by 2 bases, with 9 bases left in between. This CDR3 region has 15 residues. The CDR3 sequence: CASSLVLGGNQPQHF. In DNA, the CDR3 is TGTGCCAGCAGTTTAGTCCTGGGCGGCAATCAGCCCCAGCATTTT.

In its sample, this clonotype was seen many times. This chain links TRBV5-6 with TRBJ2-1; the match to TRBD2 covers 11 bases. Germline CDR1 SGHDT, CDR2 YYEEEE. The CDR3 runs 16 residues. V lost 1 base, J lost 8 bases, and 8 bases stayed unmatched. The CDR3 loop reads CASSLSTSGRLDEQFF. The CDR3 region has the DNA TGTGCCAGCAGCTTGAGCACTAGCGGGAGATTAGATGAGCAGTTCTTC. The full variable domain, in which reference TRBV5-6 and TRBJ2-1 provide the parts outside the CDR3, is DAGVTQSPTHLIKTRGQQVTLRCSPKSGHDTVSWYQQALGQGPQFIFQYYEEEERQRGNFPDRFSGHQFPNYSSELNVNALLLGDSALYLCASSLSTSGRLDEQFFGPGTRLTVL.

This rearrangement joins TRBV7-9 to TRBJ2-1, with 10 bases aligning to TRBD2. This CDR3 region has 18 residues. The junction had 16 bases not matched to a gene; V was cut back by 5 bases and J by 6 bases. From germline, CDR1 is SEHNR and CDR2 FQNEAQ (reference sequence). The CDR3 here is CASSPPFRLAGRTNEQFF. The CDR3 DNA reads as TGTGCCAGCAGCCCCCCTTTCCGACTAGCGGGCCGCACCAATGAGCAGTTCTTC.